Sequencing of this T cell receptor (beta chain) was carried out in a study of shared clonotypes between healthy human individuals. Repertoires were generated with immunoSEQ multiplex PCR, while TCRdb's copy carries only in-frame clones and drops some. Of around 1.9 million clones in the sample, 93% were seen once. CD8 cells regarded as naive lacked CD45RO, were positively chosen for CCR7, and omitted terminally differentiated effector memory CD45RA+ cells. V lost 5 bases and J 1 base, leaving 26 bases between the germline ends. CDR3 length equals 19 residues. Per the germline V gene, CDR1 is SEHNR and CDR2 is FQNEAQ (reference sequence).

The sequence derives from a man younger than 30 in good health. Some clones in this sample may be carry-over from other donors' samples. The sample comprised naive CD8+ T cells from PBMCs. The chain employs TRBV7-9 and TRBJ1-2; a weak D match, TRBD1 (5 bases). The CDR3 spells CASSPIEVMLRAYNYGYTF. CDR3 nucleotides: TGTGCCAGCAGCCCCATAGAAGTGATGCTCAGGGCTTATAACTATGGCTACACCTTC. Full variable domain (missing parts from reference TRBV7-9 and TRBJ1-2): DTGVSQNPRHKITKRGQNVTFRCDPISEHNRLYWYRQTLGQGPEFLTYFQNEAQLEKSRLLSDRFSAERPKGSFSTLEIQRTEQGDSAMYLCASSPIEVMLRAYNYGYTFGSGTRLTVV.